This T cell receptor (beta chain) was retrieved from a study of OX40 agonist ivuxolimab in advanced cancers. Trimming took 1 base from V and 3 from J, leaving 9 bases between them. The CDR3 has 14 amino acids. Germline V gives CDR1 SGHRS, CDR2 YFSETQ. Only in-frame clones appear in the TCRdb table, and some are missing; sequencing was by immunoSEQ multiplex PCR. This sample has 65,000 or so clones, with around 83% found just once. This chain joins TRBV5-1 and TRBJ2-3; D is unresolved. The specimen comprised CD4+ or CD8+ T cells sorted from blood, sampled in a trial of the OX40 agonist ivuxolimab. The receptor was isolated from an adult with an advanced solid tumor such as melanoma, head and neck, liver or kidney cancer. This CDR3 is CASSLFAATDTQYF. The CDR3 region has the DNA TGCGCCAGCAGCTTGTTTGCGGCTACAGATACGCAGTATTTT.